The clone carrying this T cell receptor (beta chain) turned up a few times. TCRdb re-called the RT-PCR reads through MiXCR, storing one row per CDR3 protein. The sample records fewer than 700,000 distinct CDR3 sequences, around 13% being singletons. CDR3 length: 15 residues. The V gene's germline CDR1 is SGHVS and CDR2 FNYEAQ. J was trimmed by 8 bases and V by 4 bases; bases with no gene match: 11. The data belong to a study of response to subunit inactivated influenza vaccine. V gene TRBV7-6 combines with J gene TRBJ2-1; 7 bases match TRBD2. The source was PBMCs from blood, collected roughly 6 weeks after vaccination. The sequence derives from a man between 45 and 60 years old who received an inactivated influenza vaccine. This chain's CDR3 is CASSSRLAFTDEQFF. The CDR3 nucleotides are TGTGCCAGCAGCTCCCGACTAGCCTTTACCGATGAGCAGTTCTTC.